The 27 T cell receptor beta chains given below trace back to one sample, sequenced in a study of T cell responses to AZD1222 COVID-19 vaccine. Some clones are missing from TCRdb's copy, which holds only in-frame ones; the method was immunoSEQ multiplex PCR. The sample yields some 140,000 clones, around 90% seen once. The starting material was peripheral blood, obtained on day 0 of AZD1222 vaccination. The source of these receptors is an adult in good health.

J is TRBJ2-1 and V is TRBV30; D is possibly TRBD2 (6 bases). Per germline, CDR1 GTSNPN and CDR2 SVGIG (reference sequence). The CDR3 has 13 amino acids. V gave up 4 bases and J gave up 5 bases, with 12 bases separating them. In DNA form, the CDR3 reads TGTGCCTGGAACCCGGGACTCGACAATGAGCAGTTCTTC. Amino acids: CAWNPGLDNEQFF.

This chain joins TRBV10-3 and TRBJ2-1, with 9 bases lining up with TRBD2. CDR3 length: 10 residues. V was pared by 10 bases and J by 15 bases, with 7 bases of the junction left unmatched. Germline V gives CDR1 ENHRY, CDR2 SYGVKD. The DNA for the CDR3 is TGTGCCAGCGGGACTAGCCTTCTGTTCTTC. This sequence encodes CASGTSLLFF.

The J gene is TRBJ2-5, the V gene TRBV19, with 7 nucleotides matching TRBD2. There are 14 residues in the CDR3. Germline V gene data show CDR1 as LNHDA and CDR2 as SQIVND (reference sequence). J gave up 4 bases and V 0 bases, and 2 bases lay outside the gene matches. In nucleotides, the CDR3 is TGTGCCAGTAGTATAGATTCGGGGGGAGAGACCCAGTACTTC. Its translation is CASSIDSGGETQYF.

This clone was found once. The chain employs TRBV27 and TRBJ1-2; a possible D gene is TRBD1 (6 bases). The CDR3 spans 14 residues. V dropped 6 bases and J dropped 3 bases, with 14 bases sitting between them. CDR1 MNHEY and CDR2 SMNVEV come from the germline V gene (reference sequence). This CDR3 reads CASSPGGGHYGYTF. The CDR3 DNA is TGTGCCAGCAGCCCGGGGGGGGGCCACTATGGCTACACCTTC.

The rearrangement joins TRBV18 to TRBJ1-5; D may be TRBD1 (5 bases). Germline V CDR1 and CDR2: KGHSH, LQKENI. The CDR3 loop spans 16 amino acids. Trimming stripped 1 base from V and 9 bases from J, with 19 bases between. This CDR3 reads CASSPQDGGVGWPQHF. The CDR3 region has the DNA TGTGCCAGCTCACCACAAGATGGAGGGGTTGGCTGGCCCCAGCATTTT.

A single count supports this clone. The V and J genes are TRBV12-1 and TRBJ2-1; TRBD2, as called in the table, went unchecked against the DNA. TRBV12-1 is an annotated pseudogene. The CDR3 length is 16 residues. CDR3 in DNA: TGTGCCAGCAGCTTTAGTCGTACTAGCGGGAGAGATGAGCAGTTCTTC. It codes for CASSFSRTSGRDEQFF.

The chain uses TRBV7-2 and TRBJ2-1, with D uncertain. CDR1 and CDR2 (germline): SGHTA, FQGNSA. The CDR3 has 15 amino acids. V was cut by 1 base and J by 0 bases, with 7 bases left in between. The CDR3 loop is CASSLGVGSYNEQFF. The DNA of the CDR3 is TGTGCCAGCAGCTTAGGAGTGGGCTCCTACAATGAGCAGTTCTTC.

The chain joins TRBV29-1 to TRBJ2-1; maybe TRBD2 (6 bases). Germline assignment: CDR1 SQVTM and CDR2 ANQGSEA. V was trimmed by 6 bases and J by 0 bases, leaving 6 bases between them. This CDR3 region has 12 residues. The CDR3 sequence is CSVGSSYNEQFF. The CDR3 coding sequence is TGCAGCGTCGGGAGCTCCTACAATGAGCAGTTCTTC.

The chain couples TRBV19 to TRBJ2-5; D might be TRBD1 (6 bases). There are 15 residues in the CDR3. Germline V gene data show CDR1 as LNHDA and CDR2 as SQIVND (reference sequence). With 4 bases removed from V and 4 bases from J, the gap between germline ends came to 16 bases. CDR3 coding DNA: TGTGCCAGTAGTAAACCGACTGGGGGCGGAGAGACCCAGTACTTC. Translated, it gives CASSKPTGGGETQYF.

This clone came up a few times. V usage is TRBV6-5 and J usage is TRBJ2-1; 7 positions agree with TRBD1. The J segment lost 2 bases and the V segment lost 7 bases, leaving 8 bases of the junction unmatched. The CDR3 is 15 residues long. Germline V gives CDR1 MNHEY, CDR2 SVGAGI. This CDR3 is CASTTDREAYNEQFF. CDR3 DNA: TGTGCCAGCACTACCGACAGGGAAGCCTACAATGAGCAGTTCTTC.

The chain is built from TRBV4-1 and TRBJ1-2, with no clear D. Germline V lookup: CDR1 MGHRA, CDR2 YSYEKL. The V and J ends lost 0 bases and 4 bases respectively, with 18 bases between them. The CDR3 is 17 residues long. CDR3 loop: CASSQDDKATPSYGYTF. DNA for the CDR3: TGCGCCAGCAGCCAAGATGATAAGGCTACCCCTAGCTATGGCTACACCTTC.

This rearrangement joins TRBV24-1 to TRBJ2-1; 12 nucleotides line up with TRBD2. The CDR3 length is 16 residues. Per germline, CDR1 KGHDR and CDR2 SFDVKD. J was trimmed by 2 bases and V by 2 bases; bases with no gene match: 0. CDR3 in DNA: TGTGCCACCAGTGATTGGACTAGCGGGGCCTACAATGAGCAGTTCTTC. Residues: CATSDWTSGAYNEQFF.

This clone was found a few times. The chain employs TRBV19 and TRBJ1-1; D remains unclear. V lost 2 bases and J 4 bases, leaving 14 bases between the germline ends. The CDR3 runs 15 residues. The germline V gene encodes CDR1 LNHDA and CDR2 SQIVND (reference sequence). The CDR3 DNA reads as TGTGCCAGTAGTATAATCCGGGATTCCTTCACTGAAGCTTTCTTT. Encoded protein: CASSIIRDSFTEAFF.

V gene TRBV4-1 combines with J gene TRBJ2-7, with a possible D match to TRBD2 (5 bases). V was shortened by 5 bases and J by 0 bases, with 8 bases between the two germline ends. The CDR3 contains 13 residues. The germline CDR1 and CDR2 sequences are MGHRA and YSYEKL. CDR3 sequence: CASSSGSSYEQYF. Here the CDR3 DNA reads TGCGCCAGCAGCTCGGGGTCCTCCTACGAGCAGTACTTC.

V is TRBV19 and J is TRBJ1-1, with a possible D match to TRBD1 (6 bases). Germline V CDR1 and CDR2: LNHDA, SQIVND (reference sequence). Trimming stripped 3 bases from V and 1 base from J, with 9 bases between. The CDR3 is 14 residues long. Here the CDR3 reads CASSIQGTNTEAFF. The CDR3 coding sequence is TGTGCCAGTAGTATCCAGGGGACGAACACTGAAGCTTTCTTT.

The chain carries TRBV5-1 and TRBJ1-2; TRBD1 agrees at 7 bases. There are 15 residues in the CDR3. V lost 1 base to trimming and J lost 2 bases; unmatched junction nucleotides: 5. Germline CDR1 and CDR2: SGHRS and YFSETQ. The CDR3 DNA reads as TGCGCCAGCAGCTTGCGGTCAGGGGGAAACTATGGCTACACCTTC. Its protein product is CASSLRSGGNYGYTF.

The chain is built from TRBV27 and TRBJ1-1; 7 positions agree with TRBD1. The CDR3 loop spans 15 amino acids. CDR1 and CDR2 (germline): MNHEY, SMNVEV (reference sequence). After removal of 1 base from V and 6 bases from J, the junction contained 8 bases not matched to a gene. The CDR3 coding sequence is TGTGCCAGCAGTTTATATACAGGGGCGAATGCTGAAGCTTTCTTT. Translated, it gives CASSLYTGANAEAFF.

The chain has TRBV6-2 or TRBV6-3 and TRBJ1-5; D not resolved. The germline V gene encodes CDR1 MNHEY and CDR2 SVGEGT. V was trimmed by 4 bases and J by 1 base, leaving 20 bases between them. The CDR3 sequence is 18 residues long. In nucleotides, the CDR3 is TGTGCCAGCAGTTTTGCCCTGGCGCAGCCCACGAGCAATCAGCCCCAGCATTTT. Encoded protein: CASSFALAQPTSNQPQHF.

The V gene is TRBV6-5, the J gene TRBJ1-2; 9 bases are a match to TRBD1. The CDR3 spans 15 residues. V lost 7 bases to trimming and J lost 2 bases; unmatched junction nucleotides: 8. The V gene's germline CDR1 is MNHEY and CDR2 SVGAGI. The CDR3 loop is CASITGTGNNYGYTF. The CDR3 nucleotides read TGTGCCAGCATCACCGGGACAGGGAACAACTATGGCTACACCTTC.

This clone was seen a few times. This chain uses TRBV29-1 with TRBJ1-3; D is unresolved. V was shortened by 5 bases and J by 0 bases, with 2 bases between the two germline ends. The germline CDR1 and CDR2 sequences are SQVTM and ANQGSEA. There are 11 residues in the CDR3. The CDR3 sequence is CSVSSGNTIYF. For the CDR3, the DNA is TGCAGCGTTAGCTCTGGAAACACCATATATTTT.

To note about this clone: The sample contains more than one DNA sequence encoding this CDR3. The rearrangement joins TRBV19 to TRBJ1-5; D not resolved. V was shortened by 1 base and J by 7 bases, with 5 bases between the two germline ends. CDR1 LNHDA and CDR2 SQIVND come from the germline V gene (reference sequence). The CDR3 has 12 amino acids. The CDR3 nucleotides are TGTGCCAGTAGTATAGGAGGACAGCCCCAGCATTTT. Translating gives CASSIGGQPQHF. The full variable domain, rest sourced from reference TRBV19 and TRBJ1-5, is DGGITQSPKYLFRKEGQNVTLSCEQNLNHDAMYWYRQDPGQGLRLIYYSQIVNDFQKGDIAEGYSVSREKKESFPLTVTSAQKNPTAFYLCASSIGGQPQHFGDGTRLSIL.

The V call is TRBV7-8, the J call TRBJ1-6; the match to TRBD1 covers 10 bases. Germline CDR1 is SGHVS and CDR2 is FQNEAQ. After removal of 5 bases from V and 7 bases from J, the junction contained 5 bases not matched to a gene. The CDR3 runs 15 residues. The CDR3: CASSGGQGRNSPLHF. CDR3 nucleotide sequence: TGTGCCAGCAGCGGGGGACAGGGGAGAAATTCACCCCTCCACTTT.

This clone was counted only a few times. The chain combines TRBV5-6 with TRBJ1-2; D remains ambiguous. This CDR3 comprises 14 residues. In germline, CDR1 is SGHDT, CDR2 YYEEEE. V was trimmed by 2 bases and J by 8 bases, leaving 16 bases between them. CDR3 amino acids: CASSFTQVTRGYTF. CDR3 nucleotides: TGTGCCAGCAGCTTCACCCAGGTTACGCGGGGCTACACCTTC.

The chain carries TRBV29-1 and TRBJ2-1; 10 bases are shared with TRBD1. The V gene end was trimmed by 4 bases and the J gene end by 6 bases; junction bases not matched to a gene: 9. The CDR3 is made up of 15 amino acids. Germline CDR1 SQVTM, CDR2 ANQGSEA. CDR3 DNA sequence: TGCAGCGTTGGGTCTCCCGGGACAGGGGTCAATGAGCAGTTCTTC. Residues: CSVGSPGTGVNEQFF.

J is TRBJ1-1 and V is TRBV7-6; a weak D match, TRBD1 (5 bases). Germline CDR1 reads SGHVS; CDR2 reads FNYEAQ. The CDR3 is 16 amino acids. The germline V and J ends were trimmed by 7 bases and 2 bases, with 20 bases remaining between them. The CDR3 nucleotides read TGTGCCAGCACCTTGCTCGGGGGGGGGAGAAACACTGAAGCTTTCTTT. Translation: CASTLLGGGRNTEAFF.

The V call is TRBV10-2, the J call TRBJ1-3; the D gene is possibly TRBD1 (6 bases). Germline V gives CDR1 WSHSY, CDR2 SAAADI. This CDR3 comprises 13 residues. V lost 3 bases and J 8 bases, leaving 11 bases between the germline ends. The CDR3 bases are TGCGCCAGCAGTGAAACAGGGAGGGACACCATATATTTT. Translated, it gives CASSETGRDTIYF.

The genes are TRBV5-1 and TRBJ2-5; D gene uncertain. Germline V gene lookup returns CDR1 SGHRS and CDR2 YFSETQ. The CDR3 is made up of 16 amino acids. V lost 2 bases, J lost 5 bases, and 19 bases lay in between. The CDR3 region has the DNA TGCGCCAGCAGCTTAAGAGGCATAACAGTCCGGGAGACCCAGTACTTC. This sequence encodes CASSLRGITVRETQYF.